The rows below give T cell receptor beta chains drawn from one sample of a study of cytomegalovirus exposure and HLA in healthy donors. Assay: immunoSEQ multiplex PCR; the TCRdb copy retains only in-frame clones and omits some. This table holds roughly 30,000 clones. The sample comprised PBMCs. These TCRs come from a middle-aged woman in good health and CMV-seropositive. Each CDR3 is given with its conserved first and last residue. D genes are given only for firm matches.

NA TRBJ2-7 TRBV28 CASTNTGSSYEQYF TGTGCCAGCACCAACACAGGGAGCTCCTACGAGCAGTACTTC
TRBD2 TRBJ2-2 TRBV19 CASSKLAGGPTGELFF TGTGCCAGTAGTAAATTAGCGGGAGGGCCCACCGGGGAGCTGTTTTTT
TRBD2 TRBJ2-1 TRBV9 CASSVDLAGGGNEQFF TGTGCCAGCAGCGTAGATCTAGCGGGAGGGGGGAATGAGCAGTTCTTC
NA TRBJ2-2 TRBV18 CASSPQGNGELFF TGTGCCAGCTCACCACAGGGGAACGGGGAGCTGTTTTTT
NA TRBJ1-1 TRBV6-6 CASSGRPVDTEAFF TGTGCCAGCAGTGGGCGCCCCGTCGACACTGAAGCTTTCTTT
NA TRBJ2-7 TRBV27 CASSQVPGQTYEQYF TGTGCCAGCAGTCAAGTCCCCGGACAGACCTACGAGCAGTACTTC
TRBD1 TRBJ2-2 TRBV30 CAWSVTGLTGELFF TGTGCCTGGAGTGTGACAGGGCTGACCGGGGAGCTGTTTTTT
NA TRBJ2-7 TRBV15 CATSRDGLAGEQYF TGTGCCACCAGCAGGGATGGACTCGCGGGGGAGCAGTACTTC
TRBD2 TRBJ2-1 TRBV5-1 CASSPLAGDNEQFF TGCGCCAGCAGCCCCTTAGCGGGGGACAATGAGCAGTTCTTC
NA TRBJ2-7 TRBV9 CASSEGAGSYEQYF TGTGCCAGCAGCGAGGGAGCCGGATCCTACGAGCAGTACTTC
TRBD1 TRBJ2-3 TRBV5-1 CASSTGQGISTDTQYF TGCGCCAGCAGCACGGGACAGGGCATTAGCACAGATACGCAGTATTTT
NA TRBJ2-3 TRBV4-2 CASSQVPRATDTQYF TGTGCCAGCAGCCAAGTTCCGCGGGCCACAGATACGCAGTATTTT
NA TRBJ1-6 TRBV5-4 CASSRSSSVDWSSPLHF TGTGCCAGCAGCCGCTCTAGCTCAGTGGACTGGAGTTCACCCCTCCACTTT
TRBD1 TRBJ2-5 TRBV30 CAWGGGTGVETQYF TGTGCCTGGGGGGGAGGGACAGGGGTCGAGACCCAGTACTTC
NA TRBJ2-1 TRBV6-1 CASSTHRNNEQFF TGTGCCAGCAGTACTCACAGAAACAATGAGCAGTTCTTC
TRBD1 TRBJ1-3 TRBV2 CASSEIQGGRGTIYF TGTGCCAGCAGTGAAATTCAAGGGGGCCGGGGCACCATATATTTT
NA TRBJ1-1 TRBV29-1 CSVRGFSNTEAFF TGCAGCGTGCGGGGCTTCTCGAACACTGAAGCTTTCTTT
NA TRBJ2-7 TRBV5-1 CASSLVAGSYEQYF TGCGCCAGCAGCTTGGTGGCGGGGTCCTACGAGCAGTACTTC
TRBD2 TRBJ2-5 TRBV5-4 CASSFPSGRAEETQYF TGTGCCAGCAGCTTCCCTAGCGGGAGGGCCGAGGAGACCCAGTACTTC
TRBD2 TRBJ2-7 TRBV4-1 CASSRGLAGVKGYEQYF TGCGCCAGCAGCCGAGGACTAGCGGGAGTTAAGGGCTACGAGCAGTACTTC
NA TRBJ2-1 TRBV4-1 CASSPDRLGMETNEQFF TGCGCCAGCAGCCCCGATAGACTAGGAATGGAAACGAATGAGCAGTTCTTC
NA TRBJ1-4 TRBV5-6 CASSFSTGGGEKLFF TGTGCCAGCAGCTTTTCGACGGGAGGAGGTGAAAAACTGTTTTTT
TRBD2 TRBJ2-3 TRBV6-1 CASSDPAGGLDTDTQYF TGTGCCAGCAGTGACCCGGCGGGAGGGTTGGACACAGATACGCAGTATTTT
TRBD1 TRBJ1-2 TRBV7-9 CASSSGRDRESDGYTF TGTGCCAGCAGCTCCGGGCGGGACAGGGAGAGCGATGGCTACACCTTC
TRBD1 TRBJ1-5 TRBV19 CASSIFGTGDSNQPQHF TGTGCCAGTAGTATTTTCGGGACAGGGGATAGCAATCAGCCCCAGCATTTT
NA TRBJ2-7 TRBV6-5 CASTRSQGAYEQYF TGTGCCAGCACCCGATCACAGGGTGCCTACGAGCAGTACTTC
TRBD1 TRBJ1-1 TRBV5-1 CASSLGDREGAEAFF TGCGCCAGCAGCTTGGGGGACAGGGAGGGGGCTGAAGCTTTCTTT
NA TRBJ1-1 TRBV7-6 CASSLGDIAFF TGTGCCAGCAGCTTAGGGGACATAGCTTTCTTT
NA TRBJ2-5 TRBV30 CAGSVPGSGQETQYF TGTGCCGGGAGTGTACCGGGGAGCGGACAAGAGACCCAGTACTTC
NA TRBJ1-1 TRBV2 CASPAPGSNTEAFF TGTGCCAGCCCCGCCCCCGGGTCAAACACTGAAGCTTTCTTT
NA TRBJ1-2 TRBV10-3 CAISDLQGRVGYTF TGTGCCATCAGTGATCTACAGGGAAGGGTTGGCTACACCTTC
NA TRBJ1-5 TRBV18 CASSPFVSGSNQPQHF TGTGCCAGCTCACCGTTTGTCTCCGGGAGCAATCAGCCCCAGCATTTT
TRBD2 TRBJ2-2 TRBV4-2 CASSLSTSVATGELFF TGTGCCAGCAGCCTTTCGACTAGCGTGGCAACCGGGGAGCTGTTTTTT
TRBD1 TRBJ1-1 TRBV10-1 CASSPTGIGTEAFF TGCGCCAGCAGTCCGACAGGGATCGGCACTGAAGCTTTCTTT
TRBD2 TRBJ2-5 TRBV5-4 CASSLPSGRVETQYF TGTGCCAGCAGCTTGCCGAGCGGGAGGGTGGAGACCCAGTACTTC
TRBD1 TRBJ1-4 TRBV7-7 CASSLRQGGKLFF TGTGCTAGCAGCTTGCGACAGGGAGGAAAACTGTTTTTT
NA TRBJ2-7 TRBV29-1 CSVEGPGLDEQYF TGCAGCGTTGAAGGGCCAGGGTTGGACGAGCAGTACTTC
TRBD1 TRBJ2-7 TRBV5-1 CASSAGQGFYEQYF TGCGCCAGCAGCGCGGGACAGGGTTTCTACGAGCAGTACTTC
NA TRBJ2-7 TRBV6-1 CASSGLSSYEQYF TGTGCCAGCAGTGGGTTGAGCTCCTACGAGCAGTACTTC
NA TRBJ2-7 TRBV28 CASTPWRRYYEQYF TGTGCCAGCACCCCCTGGCGGAGATACTACGAGCAGTACTTC
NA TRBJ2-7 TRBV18 CASSPGGGSGYEQYF TGTGCCAGCTCACCAGGTGGGGGCTCCGGCTACGAGCAGTACTTC
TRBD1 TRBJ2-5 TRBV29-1 CSVARGPWETQYF TGCAGCGTCGCAAGGGGGCCCTGGGAGACCCAGTACTTC
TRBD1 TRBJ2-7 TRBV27 CASSLGQTYYEQYF TGTGCCAGCAGTCTGGGACAGACCTACTACGAGCAGTACTTC
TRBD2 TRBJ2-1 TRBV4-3 CASSQETGTSGRYNEQFF TGCGCCAGCAGCCAAGAAACTGGGACTAGCGGGAGGTATAATGAGCAGTTCTTC
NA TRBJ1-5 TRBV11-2 CASSVGLNQPQHF TGTGCCAGCAGCGTGGGACTCAATCAGCCCCAGCATTTT
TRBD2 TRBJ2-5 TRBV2 CASSELSAGAETQYF TGTGCCAGCAGTGAACTTTCGGCGGGAGCTGAGACCCAGTACTTC
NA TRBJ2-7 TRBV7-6 CASSKTVHEQYF TGTGCCAGCAGCAAGACTGTCCACGAGCAGTACTTC
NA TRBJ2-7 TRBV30 CAWSISGEQYF TGTGCCTGGAGTATCTCAGGCGAGCAGTACTTC
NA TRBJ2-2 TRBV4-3 CASSQEGVPGELFF TGCGCCAGCAGCCAAGAAGGGGTCCCCGGGGAGCTGTTTTTT
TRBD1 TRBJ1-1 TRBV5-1 CASSLLPMTGTGEIVGTEAFF TGCGCCAGCAGCTTGTTGCCCATGACCGGGACAGGGGAAATAGTTGGCACTGAAGCTTTCTTT
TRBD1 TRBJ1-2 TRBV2 CASGEPGQGFYGYTF TGTGCCAGCGGAGAACCGGGACAGGGCTTCTATGGCTACACCTTC
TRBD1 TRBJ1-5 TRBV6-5 CASSYRQGGQPQHF TGTGCCAGCAGTTACAGACAGGGGGGTCAGCCCCAGCATTTT
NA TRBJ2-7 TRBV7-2 CASSPVAQPYFEQYF TGTGCCAGCAGCCCAGTGGCACAGCCCTATTTCGAGCAGTACTTC
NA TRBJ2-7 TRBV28 CASSPSRQAISFYEQYF TGTGCCAGCAGCCCATCACGACAGGCCATCTCTTTCTACGAGCAGTACTTC
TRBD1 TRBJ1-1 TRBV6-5 CASSYSPGQRTPEAFF TGTGCCAGCAGTTACTCGCCGGGACAGAGGACGCCTGAAGCTTTCTTT